This TCR beta chain was observed in a study of T cell responses to AZD1222 COVID-19 vaccine. Points from the study as a whole: Only 5 or 6 individuals given AZD1222 were seropositive at baseline. Dominant CD4 TCR responses targeted spike regions 160-218 and 743-854. Spike-specific TCR breadth and depth went up after people got two AZD1222 doses.

Method: immunoSEQ multiplex PCR; TCRdb's copy keeps in-frame clones and lacks some. The table shows approximately 120,000 clones, with less than 95% occurring only once. On this clone: Its antigen is still unknown.

Per the germline V gene, CDR1 is SGHDT and CDR2 is YYEEEE. V dropped 4 bases and J dropped 12; count of bases not matched to a gene: 18. The CDR3 is 17 amino acids. The source of this sequence is an adult in good health. The input for sequencing was peripheral blood, taken on day 0 of AZD1222 vaccination. The chain is built from TRBV5-6 and TRBJ1-4; 10 bases map to TRBD1. The CDR3 DNA sequence: TGTGCCAGCAGCACCCAAACGGACAGGGGGGTTAGTGAGGAACTGTTTTTT. Residues: CASSTQTDRGVSEELFF.